Sequencing of this TCR beta chain was carried out in a study of T cell responses to AZD1222 COVID-19 vaccine. Study-wide results and caveats: Recipients of AZD1222 seropositive at baseline numbered only 6 or 7.

Sequencing was performed with immunoSEQ multiplex PCR; in TCRdb, only in-frame clones are kept and a portion is missing. This sample has tens of thousands of clones, with about 86% found just once. To note about this clone: Its specificity is unknown.

Trimming cost V 2 bases and J 4 bases, with 14 bases left between them. CDR1 is GTSNPN and CDR2 is SVGIG in the germline V gene (reference sequence). This CDR3 has 14 amino acids. The clonotype originates from an adult in good health. The chain employs TRBV30 and TRBJ1-2; no reliable D call. The sample in question was peripheral blood, obtained on day 0 of AZD1222 vaccination. The DNA for the CDR3 is TGTGCCTGGAGTAGGCAGTCCCATTTCTATGGCTACACCTTC. Translated: CAWSRQSHFYGYTF. Complete variable domain (other parts from reference TRBV30 and TRBJ1-2): SQTIHQWPATLVQPVGSPLSLECTVEGTSNPNLYWYRQAAGRGLQLLFYSVGIGQISSEVPQNLSASRPQDRQFILSSKKLLLSDSGFYLCAWSRQSHFYGYTFGSGTRLTVV.